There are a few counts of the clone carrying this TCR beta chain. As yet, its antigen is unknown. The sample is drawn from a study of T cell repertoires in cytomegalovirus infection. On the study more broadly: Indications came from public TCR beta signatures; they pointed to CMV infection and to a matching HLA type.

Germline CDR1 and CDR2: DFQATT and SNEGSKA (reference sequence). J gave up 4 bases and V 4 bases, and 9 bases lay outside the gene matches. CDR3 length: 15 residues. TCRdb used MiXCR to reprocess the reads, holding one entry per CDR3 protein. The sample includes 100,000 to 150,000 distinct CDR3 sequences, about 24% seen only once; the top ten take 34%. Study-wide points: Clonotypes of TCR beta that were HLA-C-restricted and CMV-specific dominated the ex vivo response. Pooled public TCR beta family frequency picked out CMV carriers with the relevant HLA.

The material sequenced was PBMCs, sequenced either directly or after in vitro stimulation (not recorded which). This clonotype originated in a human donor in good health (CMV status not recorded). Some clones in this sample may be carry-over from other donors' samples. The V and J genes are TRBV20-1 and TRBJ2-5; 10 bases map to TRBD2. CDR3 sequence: CSAMGSGRAIETQYF. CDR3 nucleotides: TGCAGTGCTATGGGCAGCGGGAGGGCCATAGAGACCCAGTACTTC.